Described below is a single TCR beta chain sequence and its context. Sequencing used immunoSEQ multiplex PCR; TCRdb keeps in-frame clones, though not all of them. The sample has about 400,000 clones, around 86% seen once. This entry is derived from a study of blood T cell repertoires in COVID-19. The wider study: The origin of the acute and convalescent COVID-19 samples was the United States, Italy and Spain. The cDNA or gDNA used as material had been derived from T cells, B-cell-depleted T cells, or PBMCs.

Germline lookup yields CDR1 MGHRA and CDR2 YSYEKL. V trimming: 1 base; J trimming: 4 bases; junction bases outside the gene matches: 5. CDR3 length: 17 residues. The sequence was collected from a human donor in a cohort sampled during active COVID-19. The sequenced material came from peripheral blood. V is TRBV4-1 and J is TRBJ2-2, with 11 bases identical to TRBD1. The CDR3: CASSQGGGQGATGELFF. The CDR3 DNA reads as TGCGCCAGCAGCCAAGGAGGAGGACAGGGGGCCACCGGGGAGCTGTTTTTT.